Described below is a single TCR beta chain sequence and its context. This receptor's antigen is unknown. No much larger clonotype is one base removed from it; base qualities were not supplied. The donors were healthy, HIV-negative adults with no recently reported acute infections or vaccinations. All donors were Caucasian adults living in Nashville, Tennessee, USA. Magnetic negative selection was used to enrich CD4+ T cells, after which naive cells were positively selected on CD45RA and the negative fraction became the memory subset. Blood was obtained by leukapheresis, after which PBMCs were separated by Ficoll-Histopaque density gradient centrifugation and cryopreserved in liquid nitrogen vapor phase. Analytical flow cytometry was used to check the purity and quantity of each magnetically sorted T cell population. Each sorted fraction had its genomic DNA isolated and then quantified by UV absorbance on a Nanodrop 2000c.

The data were taken from a study of shared clonotypes between healthy human individuals (TCRdb year 2020). Study-wide context: The cohort included a few men and a couple of women between 18 and 49 years of age. Per donor, three plates each were used for CD4 naive and CD4 memory, two for CD8 naive, and one for CD8 memory. Blood TCR repertoires of about 5 healthy adults were deeply sequenced to estimate repertoire size and the extent of clonotype sharing between individuals. To increase sequencing depth and limit assay-specific biases, different laboratories used diverse techniques to prepare libraries and sequence TCR repertoires. Each donor's leukapheresis produced roughly between roughly 0.9 and 9 billion PBMCs. What the research found in general, with its limitations: Sharing across a few donors was observed for around 5% of naive CD4, about 4% of naive CD8, 2% to 2.5% of memory CD4, and less than 0.45% of memory CD8 clonotypes. Rarefaction of sorted-subset datasets indicated incomplete sequencing despite the large sequencing depth. Pairwise subsampling led to the expectation that sequencing depth would affect the degree of clonotype sharing among donors. Because the study included a small number of donors, the genetic and exposure-history diversity represented was limited. Compared with non-shared clonotypes, clonotypes shared by all four sorted-subset donors had higher generation probabilities. Naive subsets generally had larger estimated clonotype richness than memory subsets did. Sampling was limited to blood, and TCR repertoires in tissue likely differ from TCR repertoires in blood.

Using the deep immunoSEQ assay, multiplex PCR amplified TCR CDR3 regions from genomic DNA. Genomic DNA extracted from each cell subset was distributed evenly over all wells of several immunoSEQ 96-well plates, and each plate served as one replicate. For sorted subsets, 200 to 250 ng of genomic DNA, equivalent to 25,000 to 35,000 T cell genomes, went into each replicate PCR. The purified libraries were quantified using a Qubit 3.0 fluorometer, sized with a Bioanalyzer 2100, and then quantified again using the KAPA Library Quantification kit. Every immunoSEQ 96-well plate was sequenced on a dedicated single-read 150-cycle Illumina NextSeq 550 flow cell. In the authors' own workflow: The immunoSEQ output contained only junctional sequences without quality scores, so filtering could not match that applied to full-length reads. To assign V/J genes and CDR3, sequences were annotated using PyIR, a Python wrapper for IgBLAST v1.9, with IMGT germline references. Reads were filtered out if the reads had weak V/J assignments (E-value above 1e-6), no CDR3, stop codons, out-of-frame junctions, or ambiguous translated residues. V3J clonotypes were defined by identical inferred V gene, J gene, and CDR3 amino acid sequence. Percentage overlap between repertoires was computed as shared unique clonotypes divided by the size of the smaller repertoire. Three approaches were used to assess repertoire richness: RTK rarefaction, the Chao1 estimator, and Recon v2.1 estimates of unobserved clonotypes. Generation probabilities for all TCRbeta clonotypes obtained by the gDNA method from a handful of donors were computed using OLGA. What TCRdb holds here is the immuneACCESS table cut down to in-frame rearrangements. Part of the clones is not present; checked against another copy, under half of the missing clones reflect an unresolved V gene, and the others are unexplained. That table is the source of V, J and clone size, and D and trimming were worked out from the DNA. Present in this sample are over a million clones, approximately 80% of which were seen just once. The ten largest clones take up 0.6% to 0.75% of the sample.

Unmatched junction bases come to 16, with V trimmed by 3 bases and J by 1 base. The CDR3 runs 19 amino acids, cysteine and phenylalanine included. Here the CDR3 DNA is all that survives: 57 bases in frame from base 1. From the germline V gene (reference sequence), CDR1 is MNHEY and CDR2 is SMNVEV. This receptor was taken from a man aged 18 to 35 in good health. Some clones in this sample may be carry-over from other donors' samples. The V and J segments used are TRBV27 and TRBJ2-7; 9 junctional bases match TRBD1. The material sequenced was memory CD4+ T cells from PBMCs. Per the publication, the cell subset or site label means: CD45RA-negative fraction. The DNA reads TGTGCCAGCAGTTTGAGGAGTCCTTGGACAGGGGTAGGATCCTACGAGCAGTACTTC. This codes for CASSLRSPWTGVGSYEQYF.